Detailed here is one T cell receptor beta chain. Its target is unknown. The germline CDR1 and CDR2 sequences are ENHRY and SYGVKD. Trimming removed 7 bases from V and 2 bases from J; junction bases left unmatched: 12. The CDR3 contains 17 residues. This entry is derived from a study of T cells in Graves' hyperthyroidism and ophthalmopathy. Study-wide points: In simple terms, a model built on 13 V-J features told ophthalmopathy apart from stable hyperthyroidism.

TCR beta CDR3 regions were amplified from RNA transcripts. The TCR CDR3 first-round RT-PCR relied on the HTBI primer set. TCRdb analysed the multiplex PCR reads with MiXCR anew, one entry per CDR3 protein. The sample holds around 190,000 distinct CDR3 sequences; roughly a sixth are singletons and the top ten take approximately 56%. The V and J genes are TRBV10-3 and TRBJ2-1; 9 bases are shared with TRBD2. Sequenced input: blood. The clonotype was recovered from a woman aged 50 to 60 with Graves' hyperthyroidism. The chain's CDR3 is CAITVESGRSPYNEQFF. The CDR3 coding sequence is TGTGCCATCACTGTCGAGAGCGGGAGGAGTCCCTACAATGAGCAGTTCTTC.